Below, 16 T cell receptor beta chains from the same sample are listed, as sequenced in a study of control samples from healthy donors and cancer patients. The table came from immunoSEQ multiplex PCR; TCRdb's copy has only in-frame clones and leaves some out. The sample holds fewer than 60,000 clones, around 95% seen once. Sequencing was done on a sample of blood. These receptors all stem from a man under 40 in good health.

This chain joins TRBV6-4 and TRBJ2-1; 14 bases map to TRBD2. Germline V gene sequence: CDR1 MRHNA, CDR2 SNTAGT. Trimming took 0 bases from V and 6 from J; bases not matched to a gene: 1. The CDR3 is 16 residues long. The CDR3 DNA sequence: TGTGCCAGCAGTGACTCCGGGACTAGCGGGAGCAATGAGCAGTTCTTC. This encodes CASSDSGTSGSNEQFF.

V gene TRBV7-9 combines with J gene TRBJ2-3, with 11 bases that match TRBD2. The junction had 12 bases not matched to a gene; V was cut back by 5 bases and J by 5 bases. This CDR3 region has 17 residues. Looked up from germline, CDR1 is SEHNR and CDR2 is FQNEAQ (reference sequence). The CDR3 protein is CASSNYRGLAVLDTQYF. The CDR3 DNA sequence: TGTGCCAGCAGCAACTACCGGGGACTAGCGGTGCTAGATACGCAGTATTTT. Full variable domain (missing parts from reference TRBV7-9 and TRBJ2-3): DTGVSQNPRHKITKRGQNVTFRCDPISEHNRLYWYRQTLGQGPEFLTYFQNEAQLEKSRLLSDRFSAERPKGSFSTLEIQRTEQGDSAMYLCASSNYRGLAVLDTQYFGPGTRLTVL.

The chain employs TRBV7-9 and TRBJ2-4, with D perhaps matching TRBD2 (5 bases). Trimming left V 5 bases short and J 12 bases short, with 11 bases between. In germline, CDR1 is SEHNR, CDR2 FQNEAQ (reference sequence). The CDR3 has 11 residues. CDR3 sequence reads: CASSAREGQYF. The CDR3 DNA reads TGTGCCAGCAGCGCCAGAGAGGGTCAGTACTTC.

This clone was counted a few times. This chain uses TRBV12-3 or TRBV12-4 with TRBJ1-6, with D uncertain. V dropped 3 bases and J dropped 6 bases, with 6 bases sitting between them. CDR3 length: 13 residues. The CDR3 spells CASSLWVNSPLHF. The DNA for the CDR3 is TGTGCCAGCAGTTTGTGGGTTAATTCACCCCTCCACTTT.

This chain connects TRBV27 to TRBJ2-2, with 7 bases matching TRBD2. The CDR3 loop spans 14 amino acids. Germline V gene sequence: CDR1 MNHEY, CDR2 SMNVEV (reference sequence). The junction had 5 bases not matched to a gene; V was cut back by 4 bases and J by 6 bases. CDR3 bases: TGTGCCAGCAGTTCCCTGGGGGGGTCCGGGGAGCTGTTTTTT. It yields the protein CASSSLGGSGELFF.

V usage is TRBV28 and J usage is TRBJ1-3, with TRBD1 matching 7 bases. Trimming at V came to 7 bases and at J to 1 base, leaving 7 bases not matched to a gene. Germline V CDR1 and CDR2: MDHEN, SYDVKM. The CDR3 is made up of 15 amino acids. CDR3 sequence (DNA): TGTGCCAGCAAACAACAGGGGCAATCTGGAAACACCATATATTTT. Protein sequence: CASKQQGQSGNTIYF.

The CDR3 reads CASSLYPLTSGKNEQFF. The CDR3 DNA reads TGTGCCAGCAGTTTATATCCCTTGACTAGCGGGAAGAATGAGCAGTTCTTC. V usage is TRBV28 and J usage is TRBJ2-1; 11 nucleotides agree with TRBD2. V shed 1 base and J 7 bases; nucleotides not matched to a gene: 9. CDR3 length equals 17 residues. CDR1 and CDR2 from the germline V gene are MDHEN and SYDVKM. The full variable domain, rest sourced from reference TRBV28 and TRBJ2-1, is DVKVTQSSRYLVKRTGEKVFLECVQDMDHENMFWYRQDPGLGLRLIYFSYDVKMKEKGDIPEGYSVSREKKERFSLILESASTNQTSMYLCASSLYPLTSGKNEQFFGPGTRLTVL.

This CDR3 reads CAIGLGVTGELFF. The CDR3 DNA sequence: TGTGCCATCGGACTAGGGGTTACGGGGGAGCTGTTTTTT. The genes are TRBV10-3 and TRBJ2-2; 7 bases agree with TRBD2. Losses at the gene ends were 8 bases for V and 8 bases for J; bases not matched to a gene: 8. In germline, CDR1 is ENHRY, CDR2 SYGVKD. The CDR3 covers 13 residues.

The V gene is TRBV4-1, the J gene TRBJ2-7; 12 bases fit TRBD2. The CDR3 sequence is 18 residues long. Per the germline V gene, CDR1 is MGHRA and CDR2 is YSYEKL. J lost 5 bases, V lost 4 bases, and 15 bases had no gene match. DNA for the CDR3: TGCGCCAGCAGCCCCACGGGGCTAGCGGGAGGGCGGTTTGACGAGCAGTACTTC. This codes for CASSPTGLAGGRFDEQYF.

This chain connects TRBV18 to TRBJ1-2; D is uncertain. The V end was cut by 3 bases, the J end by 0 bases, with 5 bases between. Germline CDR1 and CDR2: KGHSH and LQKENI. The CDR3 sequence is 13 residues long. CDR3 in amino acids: CASSPGPNYGYTF. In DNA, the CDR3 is TGTGCCAGCTCACCCGGGCCTAACTATGGCTACACCTTC.

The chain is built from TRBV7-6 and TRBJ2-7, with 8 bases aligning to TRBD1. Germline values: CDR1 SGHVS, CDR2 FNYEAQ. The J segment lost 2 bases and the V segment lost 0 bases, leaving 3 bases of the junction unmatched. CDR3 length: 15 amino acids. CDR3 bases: TGTGCCAGCAGCTTAGCACCGGGACAGGCCTACGAGCAGTACTTC. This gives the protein CASSLAPGQAYEQYF. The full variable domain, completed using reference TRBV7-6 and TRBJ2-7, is GAGVSQSPRYKVTKRGQDVALRCDPISGHVSLYWYRQALGQGPEFLTYFNYEAQQDKSGLPNDRFSAERPEGSISTLTIQRTEQRDSAMYRCASSLAPGQAYEQYFGPGTRLTVT.

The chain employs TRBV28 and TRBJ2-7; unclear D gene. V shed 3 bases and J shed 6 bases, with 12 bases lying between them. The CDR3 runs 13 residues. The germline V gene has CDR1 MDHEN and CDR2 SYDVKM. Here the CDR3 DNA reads TGTGCCAGCAGTTTCCCCGGATTCTCCGAGCAGTACTTC. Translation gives CASSFPGFSEQYF.

The chain's CDR3 is CSASSGDRRTEAFF. The DNA of the CDR3 is TGCAGTGCTAGTAGTGGGGACAGGCGCACTGAAGCTTTCTTT. V gene TRBV20-1 combines with J gene TRBJ1-1; 8 bases are shared with TRBD1. This CDR3 spans 14 amino acids. Germline V gene data show CDR1 as DFQATT and CDR2 as SNEGSKA (reference sequence). The V and J ends lost 3 bases and 4 bases, in that order; junction bases with no gene match: 7.

CDR3 DNA: TGCGCCAGCAGCTTTAGGGGGGGACAGCCCCAGCATTTT. The encoded protein is CASSFRGGQPQHF. V and J are TRBV5-1 and TRBJ1-5; weak D call: TRBD1 (6 bases). CDR1 is SGHRS and CDR2 is YFSETQ in the germline V gene. V lost 2 bases and J 7 bases, leaving 10 bases between the germline ends. This CDR3 region has 13 residues. The full variable domain, in which reference TRBV5-1 and TRBJ1-5 provide the parts outside the CDR3, is KAGVTQTPRYLIKTRGQQVTLSCSPISGHRSVSWYQQTPGQGLQFLFEYFSETQRNKGNFPGRFSGRQFSNSRSEMNVSTLELGDSALYLCASSFRGGQPQHFGDGTRLSIL.

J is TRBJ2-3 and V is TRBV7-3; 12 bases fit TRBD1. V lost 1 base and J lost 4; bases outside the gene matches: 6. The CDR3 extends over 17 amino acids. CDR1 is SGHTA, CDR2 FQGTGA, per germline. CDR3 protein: CASSLIGTGGPADTQYF. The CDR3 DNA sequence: TGTGCCAGCAGCTTAATCGGGACAGGGGGCCCGGCAGATACGCAGTATTTT.

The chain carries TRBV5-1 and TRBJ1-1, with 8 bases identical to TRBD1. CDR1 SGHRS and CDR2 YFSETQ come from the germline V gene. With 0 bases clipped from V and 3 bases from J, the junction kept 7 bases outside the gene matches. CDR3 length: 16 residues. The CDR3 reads CASSLGGTGGHTEAFF. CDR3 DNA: TGCGCCAGCAGCTTGGGGGGAACAGGGGGTCACACTGAAGCTTTCTTT. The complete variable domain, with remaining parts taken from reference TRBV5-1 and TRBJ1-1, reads KAGVTQTPRYLIKTRGQQVTLSCSPISGHRSVSWYQQTPGQGLQFLFEYFSETQRNKGNFPGRFSGRQFSNSRSEMNVSTLELGDSALYLCASSLGGTGGHTEAFFGQGTRLTVV.